The 19 T cell receptor beta chains given below trace back to one sample, sequenced in a study of CD8 T cells in ankylosing spondylitis. These receptors' targets are unknown. The study's findings and limits: It appeared that ankylosing spondylitis blood was characterized by a TCR beta motif of about 8 highly homologous variants.

TCRdb called the 5' RACE reads again in MiXCR, with one record for every CDR3 protein. The top ten clones hold 3% to 4% of a sample with 500,000 to 650,000 distinct CDR3 sequences, about 5.2% of them seen once. Sequencing used blood, either unsorted or a sorted T cell fraction (not recorded which). The receptors were gathered from a male donor with ankylosing spondylitis.

The sample holds many counts of this clonotype. The chain uses TRBV7-9 and TRBJ2-7; possibly TRBD1 for D (6 bases). This CDR3 comprises 15 residues. Germline CDR1 reads SEHNR; CDR2 reads FQNEAQ (reference sequence). V gave up 5 bases and J gave up 1 base, with 15 bases separating them. In DNA, the CDR3 is TGTGCCAGCAGCAAACGGACAGTACGATCCTACGAGCAGTACTTC. Amino acids: CASSKRTVRSYEQYF.

The table lists this clonotype with many counts. A read error may account for a junction end that differs from germline. V and J are TRBV29-1 and TRBJ2-5; 11 nucleotides align to TRBD2. The V gene's germline CDR1 is SQVTM and CDR2 ANQGSEA. The CDR3 loop spans 14 amino acids. In DNA form, the CDR3 reads TGCAGCATTAGGGGACTAGCGGTTCAAGATACCCAGTACTTC. Its translation: CSIRGLAVQDTQYF. Looking up the rest from reference TRBV29-1 and TRBJ2-5 gives the full variable domain: SAVISQKPSRDICQRGTSLTIQCQVDSQVTMMFWYRQQPGQSLTLIATANQGSEATYESGFVIDKFPISRPNLTFSTLTVSNMSPEDSSIYLCSIRGLAVQDTQYFGPGTRLLVL.

This clonotype was picked up many times. V and J are TRBV7-2 and TRBJ2-3, with TRBD2 matching over 7 bases. The CDR3 loop spans 15 amino acids. The V and J ends lost 6 bases and 8 bases, in that order; junction bases with no gene match: 14. Germline V gives CDR1 SGHTA, CDR2 FQGNSA. The CDR3 sequence is CASRALGGRSGTQYF. CDR3 DNA: TGTGCCAGCAGGGCCCTTGGCGGGAGAAGCGGTACGCAGTATTTT.

This clonotype was counted ten times or more. This chain connects TRBV6-2 or TRBV6-3 to TRBJ2-7; 8 bases are a match to TRBD1. Germline V gene lookup returns CDR1 MNHEY and CDR2 SVGEGT. After removal of 7 bases from V and 2 bases from J, the junction contained 10 bases not matched to a gene. The CDR3 runs to 15 residues. CDR3 residues: CASIPRGQAPYEQYF. As DNA, the CDR3 is TGTGCCAGCATCCCCCGGGGACAGGCCCCCTACGAGCAGTACTTC.

This clonotype has more than one count but fewer than ten. V is TRBV15 and J is TRBJ2-1; 11 bases map to TRBD2. The trim removed 0 bases at V and 8 bases at J, leaving 6 bases unmatched. Germline V lookup: CDR1 LNHNV, CDR2 YYDKDF (reference sequence). The CDR3 runs to 16 residues. CDR3 in DNA: TGTGCCACCAGCAGAGATTATCTAGCGGGAGGCGATGAGCAGTTCTTC. Its translation is CATSRDYLAGGDEQFF.

The J gene is TRBJ2-3, the V gene TRBV10-3, with TRBD2 as a possible D gene (6 bases). The germline CDR1 and CDR2 sequences are ENHRY and SYGVKD. V gave up 10 bases and J gave up 2 bases, with 13 bases separating them. The CDR3 is 13 residues long. The CDR3: CATNGGSTDTQYF. CDR3 bases: TGTGCCACTAACGGGGGATCCACAGATACGCAGTATTTT.

In this sample, this clonotype turned up a few times. The V call is TRBV28, the J call TRBJ2-5; D possibly uses TRBD1 or TRBD2 (7 bases each). Germline values: CDR1 MDHEN, CDR2 SYDVKM. V was cut by 7 bases and J by 7 bases, with 22 bases left in between. The CDR3 contains 15 residues. The CDR3 reads CASTPREGAQMTQYF. CDR3 DNA: TGTGCCAGCACCCCGAGGGAGGGGGCGCAGATGACCCAGTACTTC.

This clonotype was detected ten times or more. DNA for the CDR3: TGTGCCAGCAGGAAGAGATCGAACACCGGGGAGCTGTTTTTT. Translating gives CASRKRSNTGELFF. V gene TRBV9 combines with J gene TRBJ2-2; D gene ambiguous. The CDR3 runs to 14 residues. The germline V gene has CDR1 SGDLS and CDR2 YYNGEE. Trimming stripped 5 bases from V and 0 bases from J, with 8 bases between.

This chain uses TRBV6-1 with TRBJ2-2; TRBD1 aligns across 7 bases. Trimming took 7 bases from V and 5 from J; bases not matched to a gene: 10. The CDR3 has 15 amino acids. The germline V gene encodes CDR1 MNHNS and CDR2 SASEGT. The DNA of the CDR3 is TGTGCCAGCACCACGTCAGGGGGTCGGACCGGGGAGCTGTTTTTT. As protein: CASTTSGGRTGELFF.

This clonotype was detected ten times or more. The chain joins TRBV7-9 to TRBJ2-7, with a possible D match to TRBD1 (5 bases). The germline CDR1 and CDR2 sequences are SEHNR and FQNEAQ (reference sequence). V gave up 4 bases and J gave up 3 bases, with 16 bases separating them. The CDR3 has 15 amino acids. Here the CDR3 reads CASSSTGLGFYEQYF. CDR3 nucleotides: TGTGCCAGCAGCTCTACAGGTCTAGGTTTCTACGAGCAGTACTTC.

This clonotype was counted many times. This chain uses TRBV6-5 with TRBJ2-1, with a possible D match to TRBD2 (6 bases). Germline V gives CDR1 MNHEY, CDR2 SVGAGI. Trimming pared 0 bases from V and 0 bases from J, leaving 6 bases between. CDR3 length equals 15 residues. CDR3 in amino acids: CASSYSRDSYNEQFF. In DNA, the CDR3 is TGTGCCAGCAGTTACTCGCGGGACTCCTACAATGAGCAGTTCTTC.

This clonotype showed up just a few times. This chain joins TRBV11-2 and TRBJ2-7, with TRBD2 identical over 13 bases. CDR1 is SGHAT, CDR2 FQNNGV, per germline. The CDR3 runs 19 residues. V trimming: 1 base; J trimming: 3 bases; junction bases outside the gene matches: 12. The CDR3: CASSLVPLAGGPVSYEQYF. The CDR3 region has the DNA TGTGCCAGCAGCTTAGTTCCACTAGCGGGGGGGCCGGTGAGCTACGAGCAGTACTTC. The whole variable domain, remainder taken from reference TRBV11-2 and TRBJ2-7, is EAGVAQSPRYKIIEKRQSVAFWCNPISGHATLYWYQQILGQGPKLLIQFQNNGVVDDSQLPKDRFSAERLKGVDSTLKIQPAKLEDSAVYLCASSLVPLAGGPVSYEQYFGPGTRLTVT.

This clonotype was counted ten times or more. V and J are TRBV20-1 and TRBJ2-1; no firm D call. The CDR3 is 15 residues long. Trimming removed 0 bases from V and 0 bases from J, with 9 bases in between. Germline V lookup: CDR1 DFQATT, CDR2 SNEGSKA (reference sequence). The CDR3 here is CSARDQLSSYNEQFF. In DNA form, the CDR3 reads TGCAGTGCTAGAGACCAGCTGAGCTCCTACAATGAGCAGTTCTTC.

This clonotype was recorded many times. The J gene is TRBJ1-4, the V gene TRBV5-1; D is perhaps TRBD1 (6 bases). CDR3 length: 15 amino acids. V was clipped by 4 bases and J by 6 bases, with 16 bases between them. Germline assignment: CDR1 SGHRS and CDR2 YFSETQ. This CDR3 is CASSPEAGADEKLFF. For the CDR3, the DNA is TGCGCCAGCAGCCCGGAGGCGGGGGCCGATGAAAAACTGTTTTTT.

The V and J genes are TRBV6-2 or TRBV6-3 and TRBJ2-3, with 13 nucleotides matching TRBD2. This CDR3 spans 16 amino acids. The V gene's germline CDR1 is MNHEY and CDR2 SVGEGT. The junction had 4 bases not matched to a gene; V was cut back by 6 bases and J by 1 base. For the CDR3, the DNA is TGTGCCAGCAGCGGGACTAGCGGGGATGGCACAGATACGCAGTATTTT. This encodes CASSGTSGDGTDTQYF.

The table lists this clonotype with many counts. The chain joins TRBV6-6 to TRBJ2-2; D remains unclear. Germline CDR1 MNHNY, CDR2 SVGAGI (reference sequence). This CDR3 is built from 13 residues. V gave up 8 bases and J gave up 5 bases, with 12 bases separating them. The DNA of the CDR3 is TGTGCCAGCTCAAGGACCGGGACCGGGGAGCTGTTTTTT. Its translation: CASSRTGTGELFF.

As for this clonotype: An end of the junction differs from the germline gene, which may be a read error. The chain has TRBV6-2 or TRBV6-3 and TRBJ1-1; D gene unclear. The CDR3 is made up of 15 amino acids. Germline CDR1 reads MNHEY; CDR2 reads SVGEGT. CDR3 in DNA: TGTGCCAGCAGTTACTGGGCAGATGTGAACCCTGAAGCTTTCTTT. Protein product: CASSYWADVNPEAFF.

The gene calls are TRBV28 and TRBJ2-7; D is possibly TRBD2 (6 bases). CDR3 length: 16 amino acids. Trimming pared 1 base from V and 5 bases from J, leaving 18 bases between. CDR1 MDHEN and CDR2 SYDVKM come from the germline V gene. Written as DNA, the CDR3 is TGTGCCAGCAGTTTATTCGGAGGCGGGGAGTTAGACGAGCAGTACTTC. Residues: CASSLFGGGELDEQYF. The full variable domain, in which reference TRBV28 and TRBJ2-7 provide the parts outside the CDR3, is DVKVTQSSRYLVKRTGEKVFLECVQDMDHENMFWYRQDPGLGLRLIYFSYDVKMKEKGDIPEGYSVSREKKERFSLILESASTNQTSMYLCASSLFGGGELDEQYFGPGTRLTVT.

The chain is built from TRBV7-8 and TRBJ2-7; D may match TRBD1 or TRBD2 (5 bases each). The CDR3 runs to 16 residues. Germline loops: CDR1 SGHVS, CDR2 FQNEAQ. V was cut by 1 base and J by 0 bases, with 13 bases left in between. The CDR3 DNA is TGTGCCAGCAGCTTAGGGTTTGGGGGTGCCTCCTACGAGCAGTACTTC. It translates to CASSLGFGGASYEQYF.